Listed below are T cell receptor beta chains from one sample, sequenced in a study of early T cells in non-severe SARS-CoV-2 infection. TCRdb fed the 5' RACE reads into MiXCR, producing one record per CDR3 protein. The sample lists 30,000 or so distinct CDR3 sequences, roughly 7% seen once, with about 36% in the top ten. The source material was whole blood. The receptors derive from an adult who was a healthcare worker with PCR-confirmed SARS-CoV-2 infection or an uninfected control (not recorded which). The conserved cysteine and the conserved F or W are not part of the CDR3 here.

CDR3 protein: ASSLDNRVGSYNEQF
V gene: TRBV7-9
J gene: TRBJ2-1

CDR3 protein: ASRMGGAEYTQY
V gene: TRBV6-1
J gene: TRBJ2-3

CDR3 protein: ATRGRVTGELF
V gene: TRBV24-1
J gene: TRBJ2-2

CDR3 protein: ASSEARIGTGQIGAF
V gene: TRBV6-1
J gene: TRBJ1-1

CDR3 protein: ASSHTGGNTDTQY
V gene: TRBV3-1
J gene: TRBJ2-3

CDR3 protein: ASSQELIRLTQGNSPLH
V gene: TRBV4-2
J gene: TRBJ1-6

CDR3 protein: AIGREVPYEQY
V gene: TRBV10-3
J gene: TRBJ2-7

CDR3 protein: ASSSGPTPLH
V gene: TRBV12-3/TRBV12-4
J gene: TRBJ1-6

CDR3 protein: ASRLGPGNTEAF
V gene: TRBV11-3
J gene: TRBJ1-1

CDR3 protein: ATSDTNRGYT
V gene: TRBV24-1
J gene: TRBJ1-2

CDR3 protein: ASSLQAPGQPQH
V gene: TRBV19
J gene: TRBJ1-5

CDR3 protein: ASSLGPSNTGELF
V gene: TRBV11-1
J gene: TRBJ2-2

CDR3 protein: ASSLDSPASVRYT
V gene: TRBV5-1
J gene: TRBJ1-2

CDR3 protein: ASSRRLAGYNEQF
V gene: TRBV7-9
J gene: TRBJ2-1

CDR3 protein: SAREFRPGGTEAF
V gene: TRBV20-1
J gene: TRBJ1-1

CDR3 protein: ASSSGQSLSGNTIY
V gene: TRBV7-8
J gene: TRBJ1-3

CDR3 protein: ASSESVVNQPQH
V gene: TRBV6-1
J gene: TRBJ1-5

CDR3 protein: ASTPLRVLAGGVSEQY
V gene: TRBV7-8
J gene: TRBJ2-7

CDR3 protein: SAVWGYYGYT
V gene: TRBV29-1
J gene: TRBJ1-2

CDR3 protein: ASTVTVRNTEAF
V gene: TRBV28
J gene: TRBJ1-1

CDR3 protein: ASTRRVQNTEAF
V gene: TRBV12-3/TRBV12-4
J gene: TRBJ1-1

CDR3 protein: ASSPSPGQNIYGYT
V gene: TRBV18
J gene: TRBJ1-2

CDR3 protein: ASRIQGLGEQF
V gene: TRBV11-2
J gene: TRBJ2-1

CDR3 protein: ASSQGSLNYGYT
V gene: TRBV3-1
J gene: TRBJ1-2

CDR3 protein: ASTPGRGDEQF
V gene: TRBV19
J gene: TRBJ2-1

CDR3 protein: ASSLVVYTDTQY
V gene: TRBV7-8
J gene: TRBJ2-3

CDR3 protein: ASSKTLGDTEAF
V gene: TRBV12-3/TRBV12-4
J gene: TRBJ1-1

CDR3 protein: ASSTTGGDGYT
V gene: TRBV19
J gene: TRBJ1-2

CDR3 protein: ASSEGLTGGFSYEQY
V gene: TRBV10-2
J gene: TRBJ2-7

CDR3 protein: ASRDLNTGELF
V gene: TRBV7-3
J gene: TRBJ2-2

CDR3 protein: ATSDAGTGGVQY
V gene: TRBV24-1
J gene: TRBJ2-4

CDR3 protein: ASSTSYEQY
V gene: TRBV7-2
J gene: TRBJ2-7

CDR3 protein: ASSYISGRLNTEAF
V gene: TRBV6-5
J gene: TRBJ1-1

CDR3 protein: ASSPKEGRGTGEQF
V gene: TRBV4-2
J gene: TRBJ2-1

CDR3 protein: ASSPQGGLGEQF
V gene: TRBV10-2
J gene: TRBJ2-1

CDR3 protein: ASSQATGPPETQY
V gene: TRBV5-4
J gene: TRBJ2-5

CDR3 protein: ASSKGGTGGGYGYT
V gene: TRBV21-1
J gene: TRBJ1-2

CDR3 protein: ASSLLAGGNSDTQY
V gene: TRBV5-1
J gene: TRBJ2-3

CDR3 protein: ASSPGGQGSYGYT
V gene: TRBV7-3
J gene: TRBJ1-2

CDR3 protein: ASSFRFSGANVLT
V gene: TRBV5-6
J gene: TRBJ2-6

CDR3 protein: ASSQVGSGPHQPQH
V gene: TRBV4-1
J gene: TRBJ1-5

CDR3 protein: ASSKDFRGSEQY
V gene: TRBV21-1
J gene: TRBJ2-7

CDR3 protein: ASRHGAGAGELF
V gene: TRBV5-5
J gene: TRBJ2-2

CDR3 protein: ASSLGGDTDQH
V gene: TRBV7-2
J gene: TRBJ1-5

CDR3 protein: ASSPGTGYSPLH
V gene: TRBV18
J gene: TRBJ1-6

CDR3 protein: SVKSGTEISYEQY
V gene: TRBV20-1
J gene: TRBJ2-7

CDR3 protein: ASSYARGDTQY
V gene: TRBV6-2/TRBV6-3
J gene: TRBJ2-3

CDR3 protein: ASSPGTGRRNTIY
V gene: TRBV27
J gene: TRBJ1-3

CDR3 protein: ASSQDVASRDTQY
V gene: TRBV3-1
J gene: TRBJ2-3

CDR3 protein: ATSRDQPGFSGNTIY
V gene: TRBV15
J gene: TRBJ1-3

CDR3 protein: ASSEPRGGETQY
V gene: TRBV25-1
J gene: TRBJ2-5

CDR3 protein: ASSYRVYEQY
V gene: TRBV2
J gene: TRBJ2-7

CDR3 protein: ASSPGLAGVEQF
V gene: TRBV11-2
J gene: TRBJ2-1

CDR3 protein: AISEGQAPYFIH
V gene: TRBV10-3
J gene: TRBJ1-6

CDR3 protein: AWSVTPSSAQF
V gene: TRBV30
J gene: TRBJ2-1